This entry is about one T cell receptor beta chain. It lacks a known antigen. Base qualities were left out, and no much larger clone turns up one base away. This sample is part of a study of T-cell memory formation after mild COVID-19 listed by TCRdb under 2021. General notes on the study: TCR sequence clusters from the two donors were largely donor specific. In two donors, T-cell clones that expanded and contracted after mild COVID-19 were followed by sequencing TCRalpha and TCRbeta repertoires longitudinally. The cohort was made up of two young adult volunteers, one female and one male, who were previously healthy.

PBMCs were isolated by Ficoll-Paque density gradient centrifugation. What the work shows at the level of the full study, not this receptor alone: Some responding clones were detected in pre-infection memory, which suggested that pre-existing cross-reactive memory T cells had joined the SARS-CoV-2 response. SARS-CoV-2 specificity was not confirmed for the second-wave clones peaking on day 37. The study covered only a couple of mild cases, and larger cohorts including severe cases with pre-infection samples were considered necessary. Contracting CD4+ clones appeared mostly in the CM and EM memory subsets, whereas CD8+ clones were enriched in EMRA. Balanced CD4/CD8 phenotypes were observed for clones contracting from day 15 to 85, whereas a bias towards CD4+ was observed for a second wave of clones expanding from day 15 to 37.

From a lookup of the germline V gene, CDR1 and CDR2 are KGHDR and SFDVKD. The CDR3 runs 17 residues from the cysteine to the phenylalanine. Of the read, only the CDR3 DNA is kept; its 51 bases are in frame from base 1. For this chain, trimming is 3 bases at the V end and 2 bases at the J end, and the number of junction bases without a gene match is 6. Instrument used: Illumina NovaSeq 6000. TCRalpha and TCRbeta cDNA libraries were constructed by 5'RACE with constant-segment primers, with sample barcodes and unique molecular identifiers being introduced. RNA was extracted from every sample with Trizol reagent. The libraries were amplified in two PCR steps, and the second step added a second sample barcode and Illumina TruSeq adapters. Libraries were sequenced on an Illumina NovaSeq with 2 x 150 bp paired-end reads. Per the source publication's procedure: Demultiplexing of reads and collapsing into UMI-guided consensus sequences were performed with migec v1.2.7. Using mixcr v2.1.11, UMI consensuses were aligned to TRA and TRB V and J templates and then assembled into clonotypes. Expanded or contracted clonotypes were those called significant by both edgeR and NoisET, with noise models trained on biological replicates. For edgeR calls, the cutoffs were a false discovery rate-adjusted p below 0.01 and a log2 fold-change threshold of 1. As an exploratory analysis of dynamics, max-normalized trajectories of the 1000 most abundant clonotypes were examined with PCA combined with hierarchical clustering. The CD4 or CD8 phenotype of responding clones was assigned using the separately sequenced CD4+ and CD8+ repertoires. Using fastp trimming at Q25 and MiXCR clonotype assembly, TCRdb reanalyzed the public sequencing data and kept in-frame beta chains. Rows are unified per CDR3 protein, each entry keeping the most common DNA and genes. These V and J calls rely on TCRdb rather than the paper's analysis. The sample records around 450,000 distinct CDR3 sequences, less than 25% of which are singletons. Of the sample, roughly 8.7% is held by the ten largest clones.

The rearranged chain carries TRBV24-1 and TRBJ2-2; TRBD1 matches 9 bases in the middle. The sequence came from an adult woman who had mild COVID-19 (a few samples of this study predate the infection). The sample titles of this study are shuffled in the database, so cell type and time point are left out; the donor was told from shared clones. Source material: PBMCs or a T cell subset sorted from them (not recorded which). The bases read TGTGCCACCAGTGATCCCCCGGGACAGGGCAACACCGGGGAGCTGTTTTTT. Translation gives CATSDPPGQGNTGELFF.